This TCR beta chain was sequenced for a study of OX40 agonist ivuxolimab in advanced cancers. Study summary: The treatment was a fully human IgG2 OX40 agonist, ivuxolimab.

The protocol was immunoSEQ multiplex PCR, while the TCRdb copy is restricted to in-frame clones and leaves out a portion. The data show about 75,000 clones, with roughly 85% seen just once and nearly 8.5% held by the top ten. The CDR3 totals 13 residues. Germline assignment: CDR1 SNHLY and CDR2 FYNNEI. The ends were cut back, 4 bases at V and 5 bases at J, with 11 bases in the middle. Study-level findings and limits: The work left the antigen specificity of expanded peripheral T cells undetermined. At 0.1-3.0 mg/kg, partial responders had clonal expansion among the lowest observed. Certain nonresponders likewise exhibited a low normalized T-cell clonal expansion.

As for this clone: What it binds is unknown.

The receptor comes from an adult with an advanced solid tumor such as melanoma, head and neck, liver or kidney cancer. The chain employs TRBV2 and TRBJ2-5; possible D gene TRBD1, 6 bases. Sequences were derived from CD4+ or CD8+ T cells sorted from blood, sampled in a trial of the OX40 agonist ivuxolimab. The CDR3 sequence: CASSVRQAETQYF. Here the CDR3 DNA reads TGTGCCAGCAGTGTTCGACAGGCTGAGACCCAGTACTTC.